Below, 5 T cell receptor beta chains from the same sample are listed, as sequenced in a study of T cells in Graves' hyperthyroidism and ophthalmopathy. Amplification of TCR beta CDR3 regions was performed using RNA transcripts as template. An initial round of RT-PCR targeting the TCR CDR3 relied on the HTBI primer set. TCRdb re-derived calls from the multiplex PCR reads in MiXCR, one entry per CDR3 protein. Of around 190,000 distinct CDR3 sequences in the sample, about a sixth are singletons; the top ten hold around 27%. Material: blood. These receptors originate from a woman in her 50s with Graves' hyperthyroidism.

This clonotype appeared many times. The chain has TRBV9 and TRBJ1-4, with unresolved D. The CDR3 spans 15 residues. Trimming pared 0 bases from V and 7 bases from J, leaving 13 bases between. Looked up from germline, CDR1 is SGDLS and CDR2 is YYNGEE. CDR3 region: CASSVGGPMSEKLFF. The CDR3 coding sequence is TGTGCCAGCAGCGTAGGGGGTCCGATGAGTGAAAAACTGTTTTTT. The full variable domain, its missing parts supplied by reference TRBV9 and TRBJ1-4, is DSGVTQTPKHLITATGQRVTLRCSPRSGDLSVYWYQQSLDQGLQFLIQYYNGEERAKGNILERFSAQQFPDLHSELNLSSLELGDSALYFCASSVGGPMSEKLFFGSGTQLSVL.

The chain combines TRBV4-2 with TRBJ2-5; 9 nucleotides align to TRBD1. Losses at the gene ends were 3 bases for V and 1 base for J; bases not matched to a gene: 3. The V gene's germline CDR1 is LGHNA and CDR2 YNFKEQ. The CDR3 is 15 amino acids. As DNA, the CDR3 is TGTGCCAGCAGCCATGGGGACAGGGCCCAAGAGACCCAGTACTTC. Its protein product is CASSHGDRAQETQYF.

This rearrangement joins TRBV7-2 to TRBJ1-3; no definite D call. CDR3 length equals 13 residues. Germline V gene sequence: CDR1 SGHTA, CDR2 FQGNSA. Trimming took off 1 base at V and 5 bases at J, with 6 bases between the two ends. The CDR3 DNA reads TGTGCCAGCAGCTTAGATAGGAGAAACACCATATATTTT. Translated: CASSLDRRNTIYF.

This sequence joins TRBV7-8 and TRBJ1-2; D is perhaps TRBD1 (6 bases). Trimming shortened V by 1 base and J by 7 bases, and 13 bases separated the two germline ends. Germline lookup yields CDR1 SGHVS and CDR2 FQNEAQ. This CDR3 is 14 amino acids long. The CDR3 nucleotides are TGTGCCAGCAGCTTAGAGACAGGTACCAGTGGCTACACCTTC. This encodes CASSLETGTSGYTF.

The rearrangement joins TRBV5-1 to TRBJ2-1, with TRBD2 matching 8 bases. Germline V gives CDR1 SGHRS, CDR2 YFSETQ. CDR3 length: 13 residues. J lost 9 bases, V lost 6 bases, and 8 bases had no gene match. The CDR3, as DNA: TGCGCCAGCACTACCAGGAGCGGGGGTGAGCAGTTCTTC. Translated: CASTTRSGGEQFF.